The next 16 T cell receptor beta chains were all read from a single sample in a study of T cell responses to AZD1222 COVID-19 vaccine. Measured with immunoSEQ multiplex PCR; TCRdb has only the in-frame clones, and not every one. Of 100,000 to 150,000 clones listed, around 91% are singletons. The sequenced sample was peripheral blood, obtained on day 0 of MenACWY control vaccination. These receptors were obtained from an adult in good health.

V usage is TRBV10-1 and J usage is TRBJ2-7, with no clear D. This CDR3 is 10 amino acids long. Germline lookup yields CDR1 WNHNN and CDR2 SYGVQD (reference sequence). Trimming stripped 4 bases from V and 6 bases from J, with 4 bases between. The CDR3 coding sequence is TGCGCCAGCAGTGTTAGCGAGCAGTACTTC. The encoded protein is CASSVSEQYF.

This chain connects TRBV6-5 to TRBJ2-1, with TRBD1 matching over 11 bases. With 4 bases clipped from V and 8 bases from J, the junction kept 7 bases outside the gene matches. This CDR3 has 15 amino acids. The V gene's germline CDR1 is MNHEY and CDR2 SVGAGI. The CDR3 loop is CASSSGTGGRDEQFF. In nucleotides, the CDR3 is TGTGCCAGCAGTTCGGGGACAGGGGGACGCGATGAGCAGTTCTTC.

This chain joins TRBV7-9 and TRBJ2-7; D might be TRBD2 (6 bases). From germline, CDR1 is SEHNR and CDR2 FQNEAQ (reference sequence). V shed 3 bases and J shed 5 bases, with 17 bases lying between them. The CDR3 consists of 15 residues. The CDR3 here is CASSFLRATGDEQYF. In nucleotides, the CDR3 is TGTGCCAGCAGCTTCCTTAGGGCCACGGGGGACGAGCAGTACTTC. Full variable domain (outside the CDR3, taken from reference TRBV7-9 and TRBJ2-7): DTGVSQNPRHKITKRGQNVTFRCDPISEHNRLYWYRQTLGQGPEFLTYFQNEAQLEKSRLLSDRFSAERPKGSFSTLEIQRTEQGDSAMYLCASSFLRATGDEQYFGPGTRLTVT.

The chain combines TRBV3-1 (or the pseudogene TRBV3-2) with TRBJ2-7; a weak D match, TRBD1 (5 bases). From germline, CDR1 is LGHDT and CDR2 YNNKEL (reference sequence). The V and J ends lost 4 bases and 4 bases respectively, with 11 bases between them. The CDR3 sequence is 13 residues long. The DNA of the CDR3 is TGTGCCAGCAGCCGGCAGGGCTTATACGAGCAGTACTTC. As protein: CASSRQGLYEQYF.

This chain joins TRBV7-8 and TRBJ2-5; 7 positions match TRBD2. This CDR3 comprises 15 residues. Germline CDR1 is SGHVS and CDR2 is FQNEAQ. V was clipped by 3 bases and J by 4 bases; unmatched bases: 8. The CDR3 protein is CASSFVAGVGETQYF. The CDR3 bases are TGTGCCAGCAGCTTTGTCGCGGGGGTGGGAGAGACCCAGTACTTC.

This clone appeared once. The chain combines TRBV25-1 with TRBJ2-4; TRBD2 matches at 12 bases. Germline assignment: CDR1 MGHDK and CDR2 SYGVNS. V dropped 4 bases and J dropped 0; count of bases not matched to a gene: 1. The CDR3 length is 16 residues. The CDR3 coding sequence is TGTGCCAGCAGTGTGGGACTAGCGGGAGCCAAAAACATTCAGTACTTC. This translates into CASSVGLAGAKNIQYF.

This chain joins TRBV19 and TRBJ1-1; D is unresolved. The CDR3 is made up of 14 amino acids. Between the trimmed V and J ends, which lost 5 bases and 0 bases, there was a span of 10 bases. Germline V gives CDR1 LNHDA, CDR2 SQIVND (reference sequence). CDR3 in DNA: TGTGCCAGTAGTTATGGCAGAGTGAACACTGAAGCTTTCTTT. Protein product: CASSYGRVNTEAFF.

V usage is TRBV9 and J usage is TRBJ2-7, with D possibly matching TRBD2 (8 bases). Trimming stripped 4 bases from V and 3 bases from J, with 20 bases between. Germline V lookup: CDR1 SGDLS, CDR2 YYNGEE. The CDR3 consists of 16 residues. The CDR3 DNA follows: TGTGCCAGCAGCTCAGGGGGGACTAGTGGTTTCTACGAGCAGTACTTC. This encodes CASSSGGTSGFYEQYF.

J is TRBJ2-1 and V is TRBV6-5; 10 nucleotides align to TRBD2. The CDR3 sequence is 14 residues long. Germline V gene sequence: CDR1 MNHEY, CDR2 SVGAGI. Germline trimming cut 6 bases from V and 8 bases from J; bases unmatched to any gene: 7. The CDR3: CASRLLAGVDEQFF. The DNA of the CDR3 is TGTGCCAGCAGACTCCTAGCGGGGGTGGATGAGCAGTTCTTC.

The V and J genes are TRBV5-4 and TRBJ2-5; 8 positions agree with TRBD2. Trimming removed 0 bases from V and 5 bases from J; junction bases left unmatched: 9. Germline assignment: CDR1 SGHNT and CDR2 YYREEE (reference sequence). The CDR3 extends over 16 amino acids. Written as DNA, the CDR3 is TGTGCCAGCAGCTTGGCCGGGCGGGGGGCCGGGGAGACCCAGTACTTC. This gives the protein CASSLAGRGAGETQYF.

CDR3 sequence: CASSPQTGGATGELFF. CDR3 bases: TGTGCCAGCTCACCTCAGACAGGGGGCGCGACCGGGGAGCTGTTTTTT. The chain carries TRBV18 and TRBJ2-2, with TRBD1 matching 10 bases. Germline assignment: CDR1 KGHSH and CDR2 LQKENI. Trimming cost V 3 bases and J 5 bases; bases outside gene matches: 6. The CDR3 runs to 16 residues.

The chain employs TRBV28 and TRBJ1-2; tentatively, D is TRBD1 (6 bases). This CDR3 has 15 amino acids. The germline gives CDR1 MDHEN, CDR2 SYDVKM. The ends were cut back, 2 bases at V and 4 bases at J, with 14 bases in the middle. The CDR3 reads CASSLGGGASYGYTF. Here the CDR3 DNA reads TGTGCCAGCAGTTTAGGGGGGGGCGCAAGCTATGGCTACACCTTC.

A single count supports this clone. The V call is TRBV5-1, the J call TRBJ2-3, with TRBD2 as a possible D gene (5 bases). This CDR3 contains 17 residues. Germline V gene sequence: CDR1 SGHRS, CDR2 YFSETQ. Trimming removed 0 bases from V and 0 bases from J, with 14 bases in between. The CDR3 DNA sequence: TGCGCCAGCAGCTTGGCCCCGGGATCATTTAGCACAGATACGCAGTATTTT. Translated, it gives CASSLAPGSFSTDTQYF.

The chain couples TRBV5-1 to TRBJ2-5, with 9 bases aligning to TRBD2. Germline V gene sequence: CDR1 SGHRS, CDR2 YFSETQ. V was pared by 0 bases and J by 2 bases, with 8 bases of the junction left unmatched. The CDR3 totals 17 residues. The CDR3 is CASSLGAASGIQETQYF. CDR3 coding DNA: TGCGCCAGCAGCTTGGGAGCGGCTAGCGGGATTCAAGAGACCCAGTACTTC.

This chain connects TRBV21-1 to TRBJ2-7; the table's D call, TRBD2, was not checked against the DNA. TRBV21-1 is a documented pseudogene. The CDR3 extends over 14 amino acids. CDR3 residues: CASSTRLAVNEQYF. In DNA, the CDR3 is TGTGCCAGCAGCACCCGACTAGCGGTTAACGAGCAGTACTTC.

The chain has TRBV25-1 and TRBJ2-2; D gene ambiguous. Germline loops: CDR1 MGHDK, CDR2 SYGVNS. V lost 5 bases and J lost 1, with 2 bases in between. The CDR3 totals 12 residues. CDR3 in amino acids: CASSRNTGELFF. DNA for the CDR3: TGTGCCAGCAGTCGGAACACCGGGGAGCTGTTTTTT.